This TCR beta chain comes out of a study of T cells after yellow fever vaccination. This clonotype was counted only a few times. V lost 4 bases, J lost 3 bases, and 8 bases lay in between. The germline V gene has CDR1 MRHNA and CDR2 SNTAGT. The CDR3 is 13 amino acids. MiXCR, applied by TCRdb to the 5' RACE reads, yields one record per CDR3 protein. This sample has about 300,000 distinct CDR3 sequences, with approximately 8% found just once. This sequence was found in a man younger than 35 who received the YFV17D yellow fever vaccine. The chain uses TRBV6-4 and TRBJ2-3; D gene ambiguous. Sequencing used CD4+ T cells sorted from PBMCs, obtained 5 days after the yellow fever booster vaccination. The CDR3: CASSGDLTDTQYF. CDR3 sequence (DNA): TGTGCCAGCAGTGGGGATTTAACAGATACGCAGTATTTT.